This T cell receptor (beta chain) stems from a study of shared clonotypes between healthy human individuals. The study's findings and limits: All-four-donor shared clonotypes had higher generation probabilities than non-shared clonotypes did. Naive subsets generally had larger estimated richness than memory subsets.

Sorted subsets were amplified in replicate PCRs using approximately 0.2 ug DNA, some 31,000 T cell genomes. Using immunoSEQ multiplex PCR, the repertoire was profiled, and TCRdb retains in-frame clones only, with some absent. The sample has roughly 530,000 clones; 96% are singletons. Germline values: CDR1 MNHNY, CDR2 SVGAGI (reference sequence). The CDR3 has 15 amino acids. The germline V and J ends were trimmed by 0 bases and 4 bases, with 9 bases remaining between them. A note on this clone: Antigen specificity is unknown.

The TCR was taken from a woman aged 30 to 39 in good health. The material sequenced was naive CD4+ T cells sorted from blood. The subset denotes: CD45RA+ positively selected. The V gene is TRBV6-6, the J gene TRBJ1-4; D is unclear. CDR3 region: CASSYSPGRNEKLFF. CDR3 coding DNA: TGTGCCAGCAGTTACTCGCCGGGCCGTAATGAAAAACTGTTTTTT.